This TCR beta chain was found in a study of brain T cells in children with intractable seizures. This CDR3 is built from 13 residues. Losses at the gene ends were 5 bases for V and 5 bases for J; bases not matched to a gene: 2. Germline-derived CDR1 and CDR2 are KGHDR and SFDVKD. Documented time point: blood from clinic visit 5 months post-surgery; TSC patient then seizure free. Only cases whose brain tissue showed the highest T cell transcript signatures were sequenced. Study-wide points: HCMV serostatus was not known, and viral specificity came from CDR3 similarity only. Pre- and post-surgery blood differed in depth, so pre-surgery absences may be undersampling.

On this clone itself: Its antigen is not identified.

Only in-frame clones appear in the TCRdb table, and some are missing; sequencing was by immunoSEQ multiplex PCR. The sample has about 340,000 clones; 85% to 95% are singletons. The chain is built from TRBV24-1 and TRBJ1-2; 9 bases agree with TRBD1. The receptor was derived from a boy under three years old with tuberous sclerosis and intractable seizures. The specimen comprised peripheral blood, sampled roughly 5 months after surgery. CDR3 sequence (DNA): TGTGCCACCAGTGTGGACAGGGGATATGGCTACACCTTC. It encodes CATSVDRGYGYTF.